The present TCR beta chain was sequenced within a study of early T cells in non-severe SARS-CoV-2 infection. Study background: The authors sequenced bulk RNA from unsorted whole blood, leaving chains unpaired. Study outcomes and limitations: Private and CD4 specificities were missed by VDJdb matching, which favored anti-spike CD8 responses.

Unique molecular identifiers were added to individual cDNA molecules. TCRdb called the 5' RACE reads again in MiXCR, with one record for every CDR3 protein. The table lists about 98,000 distinct CDR3 sequences, approximately 10% of them singletons. Germline V gene data show CDR1 as SGHDT and CDR2 as YYEEEE. This CDR3 spans 15 amino acids. V lost 3 bases to trimming and J lost 6 bases; unmatched junction nucleotides: 6. There are many counts of this clonotype. Its antigen remains unknown. The specimen was whole blood. This TCR was sampled from an adult who was a healthcare worker with PCR-confirmed SARS-CoV-2 infection or an uninfected control (not recorded which). This chain joins TRBV5-6 and TRBJ1-5; TRBD1 aligns across 10 bases. CDR3 DNA: TGTGCCAGCAGCTCCGCGGGACAGGGGTTTCAGCCCCAGCATTTT. It yields the protein CASSSAGQGFQPQHF.